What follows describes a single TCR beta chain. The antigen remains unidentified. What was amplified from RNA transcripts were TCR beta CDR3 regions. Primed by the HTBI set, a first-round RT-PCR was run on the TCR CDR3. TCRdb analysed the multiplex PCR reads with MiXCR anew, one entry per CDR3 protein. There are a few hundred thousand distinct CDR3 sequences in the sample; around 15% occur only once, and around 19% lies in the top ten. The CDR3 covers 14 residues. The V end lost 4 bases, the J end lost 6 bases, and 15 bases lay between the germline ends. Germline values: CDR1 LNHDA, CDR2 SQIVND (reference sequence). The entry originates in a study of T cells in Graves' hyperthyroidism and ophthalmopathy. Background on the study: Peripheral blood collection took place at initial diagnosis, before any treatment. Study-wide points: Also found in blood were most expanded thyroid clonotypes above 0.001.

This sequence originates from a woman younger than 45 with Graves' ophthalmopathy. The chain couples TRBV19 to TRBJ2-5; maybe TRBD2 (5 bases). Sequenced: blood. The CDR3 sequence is CASSTQAVGKTQYF. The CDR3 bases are TGTGCCAGTAGTACCCAGGCAGTCGGGAAGACCCAGTACTTC.